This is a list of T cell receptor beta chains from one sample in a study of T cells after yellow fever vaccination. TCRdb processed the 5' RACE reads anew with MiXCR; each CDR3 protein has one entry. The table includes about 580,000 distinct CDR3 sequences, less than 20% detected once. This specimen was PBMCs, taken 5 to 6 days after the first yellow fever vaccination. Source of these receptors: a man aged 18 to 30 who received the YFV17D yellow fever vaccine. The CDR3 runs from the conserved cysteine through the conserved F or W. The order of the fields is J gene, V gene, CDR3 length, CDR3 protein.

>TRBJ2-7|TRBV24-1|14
CATCLVCPPHEQYF
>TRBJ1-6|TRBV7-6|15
CASSLEARPDSPLHF
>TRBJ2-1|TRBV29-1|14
CSVEWWGSYNEQFF
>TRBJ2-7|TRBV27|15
CASSLKGAGGYEQYF
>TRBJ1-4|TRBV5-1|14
CASSLTPTNEKLFF
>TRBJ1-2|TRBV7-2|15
CASRRDRGRENGYTF
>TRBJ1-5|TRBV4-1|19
CASSQGFGTLNVGNQPQHF
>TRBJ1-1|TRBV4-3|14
CASSQERGWTEAFF
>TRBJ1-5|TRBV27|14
CASSSPVRGQPQHF
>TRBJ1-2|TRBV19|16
CASGGNSGQWGYGYTF
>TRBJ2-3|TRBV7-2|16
CASSSLAGGGTDTQYF
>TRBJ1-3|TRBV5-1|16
CASSPRAPSGGNTIYF
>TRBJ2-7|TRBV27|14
CASSLGTGAYEQYF
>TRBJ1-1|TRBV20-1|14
CSAPKSPANTEAFF
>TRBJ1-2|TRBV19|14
CASSYIRGRYGYTF
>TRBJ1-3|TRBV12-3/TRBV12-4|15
CASTLDRGAVNTIYF
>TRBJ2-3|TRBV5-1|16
CASSRGSGQATDTQYF
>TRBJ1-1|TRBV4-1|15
CASSLSVSLHTEAFF
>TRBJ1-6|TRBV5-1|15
CASSLAGTYNSPLHF
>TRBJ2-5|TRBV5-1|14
CASSRGDGEETQYF
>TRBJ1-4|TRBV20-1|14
CSARDLTGDEKLFF
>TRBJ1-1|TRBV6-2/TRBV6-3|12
CASSPDSFEAFF
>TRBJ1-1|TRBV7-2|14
CASSLTRWNTEAFF
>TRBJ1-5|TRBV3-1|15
CASSHPPPGNQPQHF
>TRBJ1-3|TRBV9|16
CASSVAGANPGNTIYF
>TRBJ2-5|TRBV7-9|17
CASSLVPGQGWEKTQYF
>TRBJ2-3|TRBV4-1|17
CASSPTTRQGRKDTQYF
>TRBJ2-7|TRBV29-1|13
CSVTGTGGYEQYF
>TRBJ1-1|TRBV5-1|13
CASSLAPDTEAFF
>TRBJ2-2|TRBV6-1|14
CASRDGQNTGELFF
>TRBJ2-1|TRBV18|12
CASSPPPGEQFF
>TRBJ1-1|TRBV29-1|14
CSAARGGRSTEAFF
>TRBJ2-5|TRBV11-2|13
CASSLGRAETQYF
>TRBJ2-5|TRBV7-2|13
CASSLPSGETQYF
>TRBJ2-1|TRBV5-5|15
CASSLRQDFYNEQFF
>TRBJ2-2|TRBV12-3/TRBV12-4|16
CASSLMSAGKSGELFF
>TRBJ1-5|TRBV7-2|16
CASSLAGTLVNQPQHF
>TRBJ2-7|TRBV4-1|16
CASSHNIQGSPYEQYF
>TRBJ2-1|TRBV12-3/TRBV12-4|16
CASSFGSGESYNEQFF
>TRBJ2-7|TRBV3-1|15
CASSQETWRAYEQYF
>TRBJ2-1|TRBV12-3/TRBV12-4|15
CASSRGTYPYNEQFF
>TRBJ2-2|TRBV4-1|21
CASSQEPPLKGAGGLGGELFF
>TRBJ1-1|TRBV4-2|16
CASSLPEGGGGTEAFF
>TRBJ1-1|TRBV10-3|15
CAIRGQGEGTDEAFF
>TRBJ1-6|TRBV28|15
CASSPMGGANSPLHF
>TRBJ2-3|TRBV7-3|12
CASSLDSNTQYF